This T cell receptor beta chain derives from a study of identical twins. TCRdb itself ran the 5' RACE reads through MiXCR, one entry per CDR3 protein. The sample contains hundreds of thousands of distinct CDR3 sequences, roughly 20% of which appear only once. The table lists this clonotype with many counts. These data were likewise used in another study, on T cells expressing NK-cell markers.

Source material: PBMCs. The receptor comes from a woman under 30 in good health.

In DNA, the CDR3 is TGTGCCAGCAGCAATGGACAGGGGTCTTCACCCCTCCACTTT. Amino acid sequence: CASSNGQGSSPLHF. The chain has TRBV28 and TRBJ1-6; 9 bases are a match to TRBD1. The CDR3 length is 14 residues. Unmatched junction bases numbered 6, after V lost 6 bases and J lost 9 bases. CDR1 and CDR2 (germline): MDHEN, SYDVKM.